One sample yielded the 30 T cell receptor beta chains listed below, sequenced in a study of blood T cells in healthy people across ages. A second PCR, run for about 6 to 12 cycles, used a sample-barcoded 5' primer plus a J-beta primer mix. TCRdb itself ran the 5' RACE reads through MiXCR, one entry per CDR3 protein. Found here are 1.6 million or so distinct CDR3 sequences, roughly 32% of them singletons; the top ten hold about 11%. Sequencing was carried out using blood. The receptors were gathered from a woman aged 25-40 years in good health.

The V and J genes are TRBV28 and TRBJ2-4; D is unclear. Germline CDR1 is MDHEN and CDR2 is SYDVKM. This CDR3 spans 16 amino acids. Trimming took off 7 bases at V and 2 bases at J, with 18 bases between the two ends. CDR3 residues: CASTSSGAFPKNIQYF. The CDR3 bases are TGTGCCAGCACCTCCAGTGGAGCCTTCCCCAAAAACATTCAGTACTTC.

The chain couples TRBV6-5 to TRBJ2-7; D remains ambiguous. Germline V gene lookup returns CDR1 MNHEY and CDR2 SVGAGI. V lost 5 bases, J lost 0 bases, and 14 bases lay in between. CDR3 length equals 15 residues. The CDR3, as DNA: TGTGCCAGCAGTGTCGACTCCTCGAGCTCCTACGAGCAGTACTTC. This sequence encodes CASSVDSSSSYEQYF.

CDR3 sequence reads: CASSQGAVQETQYF. CDR3 bases: TGCGCCAGCAGCCAGGGGGCTGTCCAAGAGACCCAGTACTTC. The chain recombines TRBV5-1 with TRBJ2-5, with 8 bases identical to TRBD1. The V gene end was trimmed by 4 bases and the J gene end by 1 base; junction bases not matched to a gene: 3. Germline V gene lookup returns CDR1 SGHRS and CDR2 YFSETQ. CDR3 length equals 14 residues.

Only a few counts were recorded for this clonotype. This rearrangement joins TRBV10-3 to TRBJ2-7; perhaps D is TRBD1 or TRBD2 (6 bases each). The V gene's germline CDR1 is ENHRY and CDR2 SYGVKD. Trimming shortened V by 10 bases and J by 3 bases, and 16 bases separated the two germline ends. The CDR3 has 13 amino acids. The CDR3, as DNA: TGTGCCACGGGGGACGCGGACAGCTACGAGCAGTACTTC. This sequence encodes CATGDADSYEQYF.

This clonotype turned up a few times. This chain connects TRBV29-1 to TRBJ1-2, with D possibly being TRBD1 (6 bases). CDR3 size: 13 residues. V shed 2 bases and J shed 5 bases, with 12 bases lying between them. The germline V gene has CDR1 SQVTM and CDR2 ANQGSEA. The CDR3 reads CSVESVRGYGYTF. In nucleotides, the CDR3 is TGCAGCGTTGAATCGGTCAGGGGTTATGGCTACACCTTC.

This clonotype was counted between two and nine times. This chain links TRBV20-1 with TRBJ2-3, with TRBD2 matching 8 bases. The junction had 11 bases not matched to a gene; V was cut back by 5 bases and J by 4 bases. The germline V gene encodes CDR1 DFQATT and CDR2 SNEGSKA (reference sequence). There are 15 residues in the CDR3. The CDR3 loop reads CSAPNRAGAPDTQYF. CDR3 coding DNA: TGCAGTGCTCCTAATAGAGCGGGGGCCCCAGATACGCAGTATTTT.

About this clonotype: A much larger clone lies a single base off, so this may be a read error. V gene TRBV4-1 combines with J gene TRBJ2-3; no firm D call. CDR1 and CDR2 from the germline V gene are MGHRA and YSYEKL. This CDR3 has 14 residues. The CDR3 bases are TGCGCCGGCAGCCAAGTACTACGCACAGATACGCAGTATTTT. This sequence encodes CAGSQVLRTDTQYF.

J is TRBJ2-5 and V is TRBV2; 9 bases are a match to TRBD2. The CDR3 contains 14 residues. Losses at the gene ends were 7 bases for V and 4 bases for J; bases not matched to a gene: 7. The germline gives CDR1 SNHLY, CDR2 FYNNEI. The CDR3 protein is CASMGVAGVETQYF. CDR3 nucleotide sequence: TGTGCCAGCATGGGGGTAGCGGGAGTAGAGACCCAGTACTTC.

The rearrangement links TRBV29-1 to TRBJ1-2, with TRBD1 as a possible D gene (5 bases). Trimming shortened V by 6 bases and J by 7 bases, and 15 bases separated the two germline ends. The CDR3 has 12 residues. Looked up from germline, CDR1 is SQVTM and CDR2 is ANQGSEA. CDR3 sequence reads: CSVPGVSRGYTF. CDR3 DNA: TGCAGCGTCCCGGGGGTATCTCGTGGCTACACCTTC.

The rearrangement joins TRBV6-1 to TRBJ1-1, with D uncertain. Trimming took off 0 bases at V and 0 bases at J, with 8 bases between the two ends. This CDR3 has 15 amino acids. Germline V gene data show CDR1 as MNHNS and CDR2 as SASEGT. The chain's CDR3 is CASSEAGQLNTEAFF. The CDR3 coding sequence is TGTGCCAGCAGTGAAGCTGGGCAGCTGAACACTGAAGCTTTCTTT.

J is TRBJ2-7 and V is TRBV27; TRBD2 is a possible D gene (5 bases). V was pared by 3 bases and J by 0 bases, with 15 bases between. The germline V gene has CDR1 MNHEY and CDR2 SMNVEV (reference sequence). The CDR3 length is 16 residues. The CDR3 is CASSFGSERSSYEQYF. DNA for the CDR3: TGTGCCAGCAGTTTCGGTAGCGAGAGGAGCTCCTACGAGCAGTACTTC.

This clonotype was seen only a few times. This chain joins TRBV7-8 and TRBJ2-1, with 10 bases aligning to TRBD2. Looked up from germline, CDR1 is SGHVS and CDR2 is FQNEAQ. J was trimmed by 9 bases and V by 1 base; bases with no gene match: 6. This CDR3 contains 15 residues. This chain's CDR3 is CASSLEGLASSEQFF. The CDR3 region has the DNA TGTGCCAGCAGCTTAGAGGGACTAGCGTCGTCTGAGCAGTTCTTC.

The chain recombines TRBV30 with TRBJ2-5; 8 nucleotides align to TRBD1. Germline loops: CDR1 GTSNPN, CDR2 SVGIG (reference sequence). V was pared by 8 bases and J by 3 bases, with 11 bases of the junction left unmatched. The CDR3 is 14 residues long. This CDR3 is CATTQGQVEETQYF. CDR3 bases: TGTGCCACAACCCAGGGACAGGTCGAAGAGACCCAGTACTTC.

The chain links TRBV20-1 to TRBJ1-2; the match to TRBD1 covers 9 bases. In germline, CDR1 is DFQATT, CDR2 SNEGSKA (reference sequence). This CDR3 has 17 amino acids. Trimming at V came to 3 bases and at J to 0 bases, leaving 11 bases not matched to a gene. In DNA form, the CDR3 reads TGCAGTGCTAGGGGACCAGCAGGGACAGGGACTAACTATGGCTACACCTTC. Translated: CSARGPAGTGTNYGYTF.

This clonotype was seen at least ten times. At one end the junction does not follow the germline gene, possibly because of a read error. V is TRBV9 and J is TRBJ2-3; 11 bases fit TRBD2. CDR1 and CDR2 (germline): SGDLS, YYNGEE. The CDR3 loop spans 15 amino acids. The CDR3, as DNA: TGCGCCAGCAGCGTGACTAGCGGGGCCACAGATACGCAGTATTTT. Translated: CASSVTSGATDTQYF.

This clonotype was found a few times. V and J are TRBV5-1 and TRBJ2-7; a weak D match, TRBD2 (6 bases). Germline V gene data show CDR1 as SGHRS and CDR2 as YFSETQ. The CDR3 loop spans 14 amino acids. Trimming took off 4 bases at V and 3 bases at J, with 14 bases between the two ends. CDR3 region: CASSARDRYYEQYF. The CDR3, as DNA: TGCGCCAGCAGCGCGCGGGACCGATACTACGAGCAGTACTTC.

The rearrangement links TRBV11-2 to TRBJ2-3; 7 bases agree with TRBD2. The V segment lost 5 bases and the J segment 1 base; nucleotides outside the gene matches: 9. The CDR3 consists of 16 residues. Germline V gives CDR1 SGHAT, CDR2 FQNNGV. CDR3 sequence (DNA): TGTGCCAGCAGCGGTAGGGGAGGGGCTCGCACAGATACGCAGTATTTT. Protein product: CASSGRGGARTDTQYF.

Many counts were recorded for this clonotype. The chain joins TRBV7-8 to TRBJ2-7; D uncertain. Trimming removed 1 base at V and 4 bases at J, with 11 bases between. The CDR3 loop spans 14 amino acids. Germline V lookup: CDR1 SGHVS, CDR2 FQNEAQ. CDR3 in amino acids: CASSLGFVTYEQYF. Written as DNA, the CDR3 is TGTGCCAGCAGCTTAGGGTTCGTCACGTACGAGCAGTACTTC.

This clonotype showed up many times. For the CDR3, the DNA is TGCGCCAGCAGCAGTCAGGGGCCCCCTTTGTACAATGAGCAGTTCTTC. Encoded protein: CASSSQGPPLYNEQFF. The rearrangement links TRBV5-1 to TRBJ2-1; a weak D match, TRBD1 (6 bases). Germline assignment: CDR1 SGHRS and CDR2 YFSETQ. The CDR3 consists of 16 residues. The germline V and J ends were trimmed by 4 bases and 4 bases, with 18 bases remaining between them.

This clonotype has more than one count but fewer than ten. The V call is TRBV20-1, the J call TRBJ2-4; D tentatively reads TRBD1 or TRBD2 (6 bases each). The V end lost 2 bases, the J end lost 13 bases, and 18 bases lay between the germline ends. In germline, CDR1 is DFQATT, CDR2 SNEGSKA (reference sequence). This CDR3 is built from 13 residues. The CDR3 nucleotides read TGCAGTGCTAGAAAGGAGGGGGTTCGGGAGCAGTACTTC. Its translation is CSARKEGVREQYF.

The rearrangement links TRBV20-1 to TRBJ2-7; either TRBD1 or TRBD2 may supply D (6 bases each). The CDR3 loop spans 12 amino acids. CDR1 and CDR2 (germline): DFQATT, SNEGSKA (reference sequence). V lost 5 bases and J 7 bases, leaving 15 bases between the germline ends. The CDR3 reads CSARGLVQEQYF. The CDR3 DNA sequence: TGCAGTGCTCGGGGGCTAGTTCAGGAGCAGTACTTC.

This chain uses TRBV6-1 with TRBJ1-2; 9 bases line up with TRBD1. Germline V gives CDR1 MNHNS, CDR2 SASEGT. V shed 6 bases and J 4 bases; nucleotides not matched to a gene: 6. This CDR3 has 14 residues. The CDR3 DNA follows: TGTGCCAGCAGACCAACAGGGGGCCGCTATGGCTACACCTTC. It codes for CASRPTGGRYGYTF.

This clonotype has a handful of counts. The chain couples TRBV24-1 to TRBJ2-5; possible D gene TRBD2, 7 bases. Trimming took 5 bases from V and 4 from J, leaving 16 bases between them. Germline V lookup: CDR1 KGHDR, CDR2 SFDVKD. This CDR3 region has 15 residues. The DNA of the CDR3 is TGTGCCACCAGTGGGAGCGGGACAACCCGAGAGACCCAGTACTTC. It codes for CATSGSGTTRETQYF.

This clonotype was recorded a few times. This chain links TRBV28 with TRBJ2-3; the match to TRBD2 covers 8 bases. The junction had 4 bases not matched to a gene; V was cut back by 2 bases and J by 0 bases. From germline, CDR1 is MDHEN and CDR2 SYDVKM. This CDR3 contains 16 residues. CDR3 bases: TGTGCCAGCAGTTTAACGGCTAGCGGGAGCACAGATACGCAGTATTTT. Its protein product is CASSLTASGSTDTQYF. The full variable domain, its missing parts supplied by reference TRBV28 and TRBJ2-3, is DVKVTQSSRYLVKRTGEKVFLECVQDMDHENMFWYRQDPGLGLRLIYFSYDVKMKEKGDIPEGYSVSREKKERFSLILESASTNQTSMYLCASSLTASGSTDTQYFGPGTRLTVL.

The chain is built from TRBV28 and TRBJ2-7; possibly TRBD2 for D (7 bases). The germline CDR1 and CDR2 sequences are MDHEN and SYDVKM. The V gene lost 7 bases and the J gene lost 2 bases, with 12 bases spanning the gap. The CDR3 consists of 13 residues. CDR3 in amino acids: CASKGRGPYEQYF. CDR3 DNA sequence: TGTGCCAGCAAAGGGCGGGGGCCCTACGAGCAGTACTTC.

A word on this clonotype: This sequence may be a read error, since a much larger clone differs from it by one base. The chain uses TRBV4-1 and TRBJ2-1; D uncertain. The germline CDR1 and CDR2 sequences are MGHRA and YSYEKL. There are 21 residues in the CDR3. Trimming removed 1 base from V and 2 bases from J, with 27 bases in between. CDR3 sequence reads: CASSQGPLQRPSLITYNEQFF. The CDR3 DNA follows: TGCGCCAGCAGCCAAGGTCCCCTACAGCGACCAAGCCTCATCACCTACAATGAGCAGTTCTTC.

The chain is built from TRBV7-9 and TRBJ2-1; TRBD1 aligns across 8 bases. The V and J ends lost 3 bases and 5 bases, in that order; junction bases with no gene match: 6. CDR1 is SEHNR and CDR2 is FQNEAQ in the germline V gene (reference sequence). This CDR3 is 15 amino acids long. CDR3 loop: CASSLDRVDHNEQFF. CDR3 DNA sequence: TGTGCCAGCAGCTTGGACAGGGTGGACCACAATGAGCAGTTCTTC.

This clonotype has just a few counts. V and J are TRBV7-8 and TRBJ2-5; maybe TRBD2 (6 bases). V was pared by 5 bases and J by 5 bases, with 21 bases between. The CDR3 totals 16 residues. The germline CDR1 and CDR2 sequences are SGHVS and FQNEAQ. The CDR3 region has the DNA TGTGCCAGCAGCGCCTTAGCGGTCCCCTCGTGGGAGACCCAGTACTTC. It translates to CASSALAVPSWETQYF.

The genes are TRBV4-1 and TRBJ1-4, with a possible D match to TRBD1 (5 bases). Trimming took off 4 bases at V and 4 bases at J, with 16 bases between the two ends. The CDR3 runs 16 residues. Per germline, CDR1 MGHRA and CDR2 YSYEKL. The CDR3 is CASSREDSPLNEKLFF. CDR3 DNA sequence: TGCGCCAGCAGCCGGGAAGACAGTCCACTTAATGAAAAACTGTTTTTT.

V is TRBV10-3 and J is TRBJ2-3; 8 bases fit TRBD2. CDR1 is ENHRY, CDR2 SYGVKD, per germline. The V gene end was trimmed by 0 bases and the J gene end by 2 bases; junction bases not matched to a gene: 7. The CDR3 is made up of 17 amino acids. The CDR3 region is CAISESISGANTDTQYF. CDR3 sequence (DNA): TGTGCCATCAGTGAGTCGATTAGCGGGGCGAACACAGATACGCAGTATTTT.